The T cell receptor (beta chain) under discussion was sequenced for a study of blood T cells in healthy people across ages. V dropped 2 bases and J dropped 1 base, with 11 bases sitting between them. The CDR3 has 15 amino acids. Germline CDR1 WSHSY, CDR2 SAAADI. A J-beta primer mix and a sample-barcoded 5' primer were used in a second PCR of about 7 to 12 cycles. TCRdb redid the calling of the 5' RACE reads with MiXCR, one entry per CDR3 protein. Of about 1.5 million distinct CDR3 sequences in the sample, approximately 39% were seen once. Sequenced input: blood. The J gene is TRBJ1-1, the V gene TRBV10-2, with no clear D. This clonotype was obtained from a woman aged 18-30 years in good health. The CDR3 loop reads CASSEVYSWNTEAFF. The CDR3 bases are TGCGCCAGCAGTGAGGTTTACAGTTGGAACACTGAAGCTTTCTTT.